Presented here are 14 T cell receptor beta chains from one specimen sequenced in a study of Ad26.COV2.S vaccination and SARS-CoV-2 variants. Treatment described: about 20 received Ad26.COV2.S at low or high dose, single or two shots; roughly five received placebo; per-sample allocation not given. Specimens were obtained on day 63 following the first vaccine or placebo injection. Only in-frame clones appear in the TCRdb table, and some are missing; sequencing was by immunoSEQ multiplex PCR. The repertoire holds 400,000 to 450,000 clones, with about 90% as singletons. The material sequenced was peripheral blood, taken in a trial of Ad26.COV2.S vaccine versus placebo. The receptor set was obtained from a person aged 18-65 years who received the Ad26.COV2.S COVID-19 vaccine or a placebo.

CDR3 amino acids: CATSDPPGTHGYTF. The CDR3 DNA reads as TGTGCCACCAGTGATCCGCCCGGGACACATGGCTACACCTTC. The V gene is TRBV24-1, the J gene TRBJ1-2; D might be TRBD1 (6 bases). Trimming removed 3 bases at V and 6 bases at J, with 13 bases between. The CDR3 runs 14 residues. The germline V gene encodes CDR1 KGHDR and CDR2 SFDVKD.

The chain carries TRBV25-1 and TRBJ2-7; D is ambiguous. The CDR3 contains 13 residues. The germline gives CDR1 MGHDK, CDR2 SYGVNS. Trimming stripped 4 bases from V and 5 bases from J, with 12 bases between. CDR3 loop: CASSVQTGHEQYF. The DNA of the CDR3 is TGTGCCAGCAGTGTCCAGACCGGCCACGAGCAGTACTTC.

This chain connects TRBV2 to TRBJ1-5; no firm D call. CDR1 SNHLY and CDR2 FYNNEI come from the germline V gene. The CDR3 contains 15 residues. Trimming shortened V by 7 bases and J by 0 bases, and 13 bases separated the two germline ends. The CDR3 region has the DNA TGTGCCAGCAATGTTGGCAGAAATAGCAATCAGCCCCAGCATTTT. This encodes CASNVGRNSNQPQHF.

This clone is termed medium-sized. This chain links TRBV10-1 with TRBJ2-1; D gene uncertain. Germline CDR1 and CDR2: WNHNN and SYGVQD (reference sequence). The CDR3 runs to 16 residues. V lost 9 bases, J lost 0 bases, and 18 bases lay in between. In DNA form, the CDR3 reads TGCGCCAGGCCCGGCAAAAATGGGGTCTCCTACAATGAGCAGTTCTTC. It translates to CARPGKNGVSYNEQFF.

The J gene is TRBJ2-4, the V gene TRBV5-1, with 7 bases lining up with TRBD1. Looked up from germline, CDR1 is SGHRS and CDR2 is YFSETQ. After removal of 4 bases from V and 7 bases from J, the junction contained 8 bases not matched to a gene. This CDR3 is 14 amino acids long. The CDR3 is CASSPGGEWNIQYF. The CDR3 DNA is TGCGCCAGCAGCCCAGGGGGAGAATGGAACATTCAGTACTTC.

This sequence joins TRBV30 and TRBJ2-1; D is unresolved. The germline V and J ends were trimmed by 4 bases and 1 base, with 8 bases remaining between them. Germline CDR1 reads GTSNPN; CDR2 reads SVGIG (reference sequence). The CDR3 consists of 13 residues. CDR3 in amino acids: CAWTSTSYNEQFF. CDR3 in DNA: TGTGCCTGGACTAGTACGTCCTACAATGAGCAGTTCTTC.

The chain joins TRBV3-1 (or the pseudogene TRBV3-2) to TRBJ1-1; D is ambiguous. V lost 0 bases to trimming and J lost 5 bases, with 4 bases between them. This CDR3 spans 12 amino acids. From germline, CDR1 is LGHDT and CDR2 YNNKEL (reference sequence). CDR3 nucleotide sequence: TGTGCCAGCAGCCAAGATCAAACTGAAGCTTTCTTT. This codes for CASSQDQTEAFF.

This clone is a singleton in its sample. The rearrangement joins TRBV14 to TRBJ1-1; tentative D call: TRBD1 (5 bases). The CDR3 has 15 residues. CDR1 is SGHDN and CDR2 is FVKESK in the germline V gene. Trimming removed 5 bases from V and 4 bases from J, with 17 bases in between. For the CDR3, the DNA is TGTGCCAGCAGCGATCAATTAGGGGTTAGCACTGAAGCTTTCTTT. This sequence encodes CASSDQLGVSTEAFF.

The chain uses TRBV7-9 and TRBJ1-2, with D perhaps matching TRBD1 (6 bases). Germline V CDR1 and CDR2: SEHNR, FQNEAQ (reference sequence). CDR3 size: 17 residues. Trimming took 4 bases from V and 6 from J, leaving 24 bases between them. In DNA, the CDR3 is TGTGCCAGCAGCTCCACAACGGACAGCCCTATAAGGAATGGCTACACCTTC. Its protein is CASSSTTDSPIRNGYTF.

This clone appeared many times. The chain combines TRBV28 with TRBJ2-4, with D perhaps TRBD2 (6 bases). Looked up from germline, CDR1 is MDHEN and CDR2 is SYDVKM. The CDR3 loop spans 18 amino acids. The V end was cut by 2 bases, the J end by 7 bases, with 24 bases between. CDR3 DNA: TGTGCCAGCAGTTTAACCCGGACTTTGTGGGAGGCGGGGAACATTCAGTACTTC. It specifies CASSLTRTLWEAGNIQYF.

J is TRBJ2-5 and V is TRBV10-3, with 7 bases that match TRBD2. V lost 1 base, J lost 5 bases, and 7 bases stayed unmatched. Looked up from germline, CDR1 is ENHRY and CDR2 is SYGVKD. The CDR3 is 15 amino acids. In DNA form, the CDR3 reads TGTGCCATCAGTGAGTGGATGGAACTAGCGGAGACCCAGTACTTC. It encodes CAISEWMELAETQYF.

The V and J genes are TRBV4-1 and TRBJ1-5; D unresolved. Germline CDR1 MGHRA, CDR2 YSYEKL. The CDR3 contains 16 residues. The V end was cut by 1 base, the J end by 2 bases, with 12 bases between. The CDR3 bases are TGCGCCAGCAGCCAAGGAGGATATAAAGGCAATCAGCCCCAGCATTTT. Translated: CASSQGGYKGNQPQHF.

This chain joins TRBV5-5 and TRBJ1-3, with a weak D call TRBD1 (5 bases). CDR3 length: 15 residues. The V gene lost 2 bases and the J gene lost 3 bases, with 12 bases spanning the gap. CDR1 and CDR2 from the germline V gene are SGHKS and YYEKEE (reference sequence). The CDR3 DNA sequence: TGTGCCAGCAGCTTTGAATGGGGCAGTGGAAACACCATATATTTT. Translating it yields CASSFEWGSGNTIYF.

This CDR3 is CASSDPGLAGGRETQYF. The CDR3 nucleotides are TGCGCCAGCAGTGACCCGGGACTAGCGGGAGGAAGAGAGACCCAGTACTTC. The V gene is TRBV10-2, the J gene TRBJ2-5; 15 bases agree with TRBD2. Germline V gives CDR1 WSHSY, CDR2 SAAADI. V dropped 3 bases and J dropped 4; count of bases not matched to a gene: 6. This CDR3 contains 17 residues.